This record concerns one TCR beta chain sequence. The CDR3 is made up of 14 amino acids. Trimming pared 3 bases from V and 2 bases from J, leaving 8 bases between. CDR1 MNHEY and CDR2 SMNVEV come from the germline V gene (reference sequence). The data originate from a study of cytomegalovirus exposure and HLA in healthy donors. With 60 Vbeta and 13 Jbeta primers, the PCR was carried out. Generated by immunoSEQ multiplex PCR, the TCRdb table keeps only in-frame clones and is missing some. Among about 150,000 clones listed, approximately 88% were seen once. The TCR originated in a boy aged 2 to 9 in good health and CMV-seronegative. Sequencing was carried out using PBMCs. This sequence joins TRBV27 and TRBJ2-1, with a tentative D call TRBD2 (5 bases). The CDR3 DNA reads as TGTGCCAGCAGTTTCCGGGGTCCCTACAATGAGCAGTTCTTC. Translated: CASSFRGPYNEQFF.